Below are 11 T cell receptor beta chains sequenced from a single sample in a study of blood T cell repertoires in COVID-19. Profiling relied on immunoSEQ multiplex PCR, and the TCRdb table lists in-frame clones only, not all of them. The data hold some 270,000 clones, with 80% to 90% observed a single time. Sequencing was carried out using PBMCs or T cells enriched from blood (not recorded which). All receptors come from a woman between 50 and 59 years old who had been exposed to COVID-19.

V usage is TRBV7-8 and J usage is TRBJ2-1; 8 nucleotides align to TRBD1. Germline V gives CDR1 SGHVS, CDR2 FQNEAQ. The CDR3 runs to 14 residues. With 5 bases clipped from V and 5 bases from J, the junction kept 5 bases outside the gene matches. CDR3 nucleotides: TGTGCCAGCAGCCGGATGACAGGGGACAATGAGCAGTTCTTC. This translates into CASSRMTGDNEQFF.

The chain is built from TRBV30 and TRBJ1-2, with D unresolved. The CDR3 runs 15 residues. V was trimmed by 1 base and J by 4 bases, leaving 16 bases between them. Germline V lookup: CDR1 GTSNPN, CDR2 SVGIG (reference sequence). CDR3 region: CAWSAKTGKGYGYTF. The CDR3 region has the DNA TGTGCCTGGAGTGCCAAGACGGGAAAGGGCTATGGCTACACCTTC.

The chain carries TRBV6-1 and TRBJ1-5, with 10 bases identical to TRBD1. This CDR3 has 17 amino acids. Losses at the gene ends were 4 bases for V and 1 base for J; bases not matched to a gene: 7. The germline V gene encodes CDR1 MNHNS and CDR2 SASEGT. CDR3 sequence: CASSGRTGGLSNQPQHF. CDR3 in DNA: TGTGCCAGCAGTGGGCGGACAGGGGGGTTGAGCAATCAGCCCCAGCATTTT.

This clone has just a few counts. The chain is built from TRBV28 and TRBJ1-1; D is unresolved. Deletions cut 6 bases from V and 1 base from J, with 15 bases between. The CDR3 runs 15 residues. Germline-derived CDR1 and CDR2 are MDHEN and SYDVKM. The CDR3 reads CASSPAGIQNTEAFF. CDR3 in DNA: TGTGCCAGCAGCCCCGCCGGGATACAGAACACTGAAGCTTTCTTT.

With regard to this clone: A much larger clone lies one base from this, so it may be a read error. The chain uses TRBV5-6 and TRBJ1-1; D gene uncertain. Germline CDR1 reads SGHDT; CDR2 reads YYEEEE. V lost 0 bases, J lost 1 base, and 4 bases lay in between. The CDR3 extends over 13 amino acids. The CDR3 here is CASSLAGNTEAFF. The CDR3, as DNA: TGTGCCAGCAGCTTGGCCGGGAACACTGAAGCTTTCTTT. The whole variable domain, remainder taken from reference TRBV5-6 and TRBJ1-1, is DAGVTQSPTHLIKTRGQQVTLRCSPKSGHDTVSWYQQALGQGPQFIFQYYEEEERQRGNFPDRFSGHQFPNYSSELNVNALLLGDSALYLCASSLAGNTEAFFGQGTRLTVV.

The V gene is TRBV18, the J gene TRBJ2-7, with D perhaps TRBD1 (6 bases). The V gene lost 0 bases and the J gene lost 7 bases, with 10 bases spanning the gap. CDR3 length equals 13 residues. CDR1 KGHSH and CDR2 LQKENI come from the germline V gene. The CDR3 DNA is TGTGCCAGCTCACCACCTACAGGGAATGAGCAGTACTTC. Protein sequence: CASSPPTGNEQYF.

The chain joins TRBV25-1 to TRBJ2-3; maybe TRBD2 (7 bases). Looked up from germline, CDR1 is MGHDK and CDR2 is SYGVNS. Trimming removed 2 bases at V and 6 bases at J, with 18 bases between. The CDR3 totals 16 residues. This CDR3 is CASSEPFGGPGDTQYF. CDR3 DNA sequence: TGTGCCAGCAGTGAACCGTTCGGGGGGCCCGGGGATACGCAGTATTTT. Based on the CDR3 plus reference TRBV25-1 and TRBJ2-3, the full variable domain is EADIYQTPRYLVIGTGKKITLECSQTMGHDKMYWYQQDPGMELHLIHYSYGVNSTEKGDLSSESTVSRIRTEHFPLTLESARPSHTSQYLCASSEPFGGPGDTQYFGPGTRLTVL.

The chain combines TRBV10-1 with TRBJ1-3; D unclear. V was shortened by 4 bases and J by 4 bases, with 8 bases between the two germline ends. In germline, CDR1 is WNHNN, CDR2 SYGVQD (reference sequence). The CDR3 runs 13 residues. Here the CDR3 reads CASSATMGNTIYF. For the CDR3, the DNA is TGCGCCAGCAGTGCTACTATGGGAAACACCATATATTTT.

The chain couples TRBV5-4 to TRBJ1-1, with 7 bases lining up with TRBD1. The CDR3 is 13 amino acids. CDR1 is SGHNT, CDR2 YYREEE, per germline (reference sequence). Unmatched junction bases numbered 0, after V lost 4 bases and J lost 0 bases. CDR3 sequence: CASSDRVNTEAFF. The CDR3, as DNA: TGTGCCAGCAGCGACAGGGTGAACACTGAAGCTTTCTTT.

The gene calls are TRBV5-6 and TRBJ1-2; 9 bases map to TRBD1. The CDR3 runs 14 residues. The junction had 9 bases not matched to a gene; V was cut back by 3 bases and J by 9 bases. CDR1 and CDR2 from the germline V gene are SGHDT and YYEEEE. The CDR3 spells CASSSSGQGLRYTF. CDR3 DNA: TGTGCCAGCAGCTCTTCAGGACAGGGGTTGCGCTACACCTTC.

This clone has a single count. The chain uses TRBV6-1 and TRBJ1-5; D not resolved. With 0 bases removed from V and 5 bases from J, the gap between germline ends came to 11 bases. In germline, CDR1 is MNHNS, CDR2 SASEGT. The CDR3 covers 15 residues. The CDR3 DNA reads TGTGCCAGCAGTGAAGCAGGAGGACGCTATCAGCCCCAGCATTTT. Its translation: CASSEAGGRYQPQHF.